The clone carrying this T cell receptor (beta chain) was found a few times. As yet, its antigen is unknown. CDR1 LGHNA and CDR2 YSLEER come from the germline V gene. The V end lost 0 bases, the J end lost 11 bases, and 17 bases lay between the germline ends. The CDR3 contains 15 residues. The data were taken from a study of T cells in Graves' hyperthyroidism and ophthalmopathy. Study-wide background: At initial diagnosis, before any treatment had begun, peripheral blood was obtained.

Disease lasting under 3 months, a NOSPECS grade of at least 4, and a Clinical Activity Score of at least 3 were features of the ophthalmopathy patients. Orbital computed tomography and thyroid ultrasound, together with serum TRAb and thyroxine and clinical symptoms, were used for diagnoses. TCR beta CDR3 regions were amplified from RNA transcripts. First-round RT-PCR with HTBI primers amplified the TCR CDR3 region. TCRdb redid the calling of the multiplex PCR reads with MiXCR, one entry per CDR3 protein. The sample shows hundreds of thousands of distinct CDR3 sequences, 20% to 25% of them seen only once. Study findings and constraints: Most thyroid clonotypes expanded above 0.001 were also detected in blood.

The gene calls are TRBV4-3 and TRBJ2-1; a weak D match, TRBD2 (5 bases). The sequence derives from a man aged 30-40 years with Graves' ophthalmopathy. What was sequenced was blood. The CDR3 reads CASSQDSRGERQQFF. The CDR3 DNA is TGCGCCAGCAGCCAAGATTCCCGTGGGGAGAGGCAGCAGTTCTTC.